This T cell receptor (beta chain) originates from a study of PD-L1 blockade in urothelial cancer. The wider study: Prior chemotherapy ranged from 0 to 3 regimens per patient.

TCRdb's table, derived via immunoSEQ multiplex PCR, lists solely in-frame clones and lacks some. The data show about 100,000 clones, roughly nine tenths seen once. The receptor was derived from a woman of 80 years or more with urothelial cancer. The sequenced sample was PBMCs, obtained around atezolizumab (anti-PD-L1) treatment.

The DNA for the CDR3 is TGCAGCGTTATTCCGAGAGGCAAAAGTGAAGCTTTCTTT. Its protein is CSVIPRGKSEAFF. V usage is TRBV29-1 and J usage is TRBJ1-1; D uncertain. CDR1 and CDR2 (germline): SQVTM, ANQGSEA. The CDR3 runs to 13 residues. V lost 5 bases, J lost 7 bases, and 17 bases lay in between.